A single sample gave rise to the 28 T cell receptor beta chains below, sequenced in a study of blood T cell repertoires in COVID-19. Only in-frame clones appear in the TCRdb table, and some are missing; sequencing was by immunoSEQ multiplex PCR. Here the sample spans approximately 200,000 clones, 85% being singletons. The sequenced material came from PBMCs or T cells enriched from blood (not recorded which). These TCRs come from a man aged 35 to 55 who had recovered from COVID-19.

This clone appeared a few times. This chain links TRBV9 with TRBJ2-7, with 7 bases fitting TRBD1. The CDR3 is 14 residues long. J was trimmed by 2 bases and V by 4 bases; bases with no gene match: 6. From germline, CDR1 is SGDLS and CDR2 YYNGEE. This chain's CDR3 is CASSPWDRAYEQYF. In DNA form, the CDR3 reads TGTGCCAGCAGCCCTTGGGACAGAGCCTACGAGCAGTACTTC.

The chain links TRBV5-6 to TRBJ1-1; D might be TRBD1 (5 bases). CDR3 length: 15 amino acids. Germline V gene lookup returns CDR1 SGHDT and CDR2 YYEEEE. Trimming cost V 0 bases and J 8 bases, with 17 bases left between them. The CDR3, as DNA: TGTGCCAGCAGCTTGGGCCAGGGATCCTACAGGGAAGCTTTCTTT. It codes for CASSLGQGSYREAFF.

The CDR3 DNA reads as TGTGCCAGTAGTATTTTCGCGACTCCTAACAAGCGCAATCAGCCCCAGCATTTT. It encodes CASSIFATPNKRNQPQHF. The chain uses TRBV19 and TRBJ1-5, with no clear D. CDR1 is LNHDA, CDR2 SQIVND, per germline (reference sequence). Trimming cost V 3 bases and J 2 bases, with 20 bases left between them. The CDR3 runs 18 residues.

V usage is TRBV7-8 and J usage is TRBJ2-7; TRBD2 agrees at 7 bases. This CDR3 comprises 16 residues. The J segment lost 9 bases and the V segment lost 0 bases, leaving 14 bases of the junction unmatched. Germline V gene sequence: CDR1 SGHVS, CDR2 FQNEAQ. As DNA, the CDR3 is TGTGCCAGCAGCTTAGCGGGGGGAGGGTTGAATTGGCGGCAGTACTTC. This gives the protein CASSLAGGGLNWRQYF.

CDR3 coding DNA: TGTGCCAGCTCATCTATTGGAACGGGACAGGGAGCCTACGAGCAGTACTTC. Translating it yields CASSSIGTGQGAYEQYF. The chain employs TRBV18 and TRBJ2-7; 9 nucleotides agree with TRBD1. Germline trimming cut 5 bases from V and 2 bases from J; bases unmatched to any gene: 13. CDR3 length equals 17 residues. The germline gives CDR1 KGHSH, CDR2 LQKENI.

The V call is TRBV28, the J call TRBJ2-7; 7 bases are a match to TRBD2. The CDR3 runs to 15 residues. The germline CDR1 and CDR2 sequences are MDHEN and SYDVKM. The V and J ends lost 6 bases and 4 bases, in that order; junction bases with no gene match: 12. CDR3 in amino acids: CASSPSSGASYEQYF. The CDR3 nucleotides read TGTGCCAGCAGCCCCTCTAGCGGAGCGTCTTACGAGCAGTACTTC.

This rearrangement joins TRBV2 to TRBJ2-1, with TRBD2 matching 9 bases. This CDR3 has 19 residues. After removal of 3 bases from V and 2 bases from J, the junction contained 14 bases not matched to a gene. Germline CDR1 reads SNHLY; CDR2 reads FYNNEI. In DNA form, the CDR3 reads TGTGCCAGCAGTGATCCGTTTAGCGGGAGCGGTAGTACCTACAATGAGCAGTTCTTC. It specifies CASSDPFSGSGSTYNEQFF.

This sequence joins TRBV4-3 and TRBJ2-7, with D perhaps matching TRBD1 (5 bases). Deletions cut 1 base from V and 0 bases from J, with 10 bases between. CDR1 and CDR2 (germline): LGHNA, YSLEER. CDR3 length: 15 residues. The CDR3 region is CASSQGQTASYEQYF. The CDR3 DNA sequence: TGCGCCAGCAGCCAAGGCCAGACAGCCTCCTACGAGCAGTACTTC.

The chain uses TRBV7-2 and TRBJ1-1, with unresolved D. Germline values: CDR1 SGHTA, CDR2 FQGNSA. The CDR3 has 14 amino acids. The V end lost 2 bases, the J end lost 3 bases, and 10 bases lay between the germline ends. CDR3 loop: CASSLWTGDTEAFF. CDR3 bases: TGTGCCAGCAGCTTATGGACCGGGGACACTGAAGCTTTCTTT. The variable domain in full, completed from reference TRBV7-2 and TRBJ1-1, reads GAGVSQSPSNKVTEKGKDVELRCDPISGHTALYWYRQSLGQGLEFLIYFQGNSAPDKSGLPSDRFSAERTGGSVSTLTIQRTQQEDSAVYLCASSLWTGDTEAFFGQGTRLTVV.

This clone was observed a handful of times. The V gene is TRBV18, the J gene TRBJ1-1; possible D gene TRBD1, 5 bases. This CDR3 is 12 amino acids long. Germline CDR1 KGHSH, CDR2 LQKENI. The germline V and J ends were trimmed by 1 base and 11 bases, with 11 bases remaining between them. The CDR3: CASSPQGDLAFF. In DNA, the CDR3 is TGTGCCAGCTCACCACAAGGGGATCTTGCTTTCTTT.

CDR3 sequence: CSASFVLYNEQFF. The DNA for the CDR3 is TGCAGTGCTAGTTTTGTACTATACAATGAGCAGTTCTTC. This rearrangement joins TRBV20-1 to TRBJ2-1; D remains ambiguous. Trimming shortened V by 3 bases and J by 4 bases, and 10 bases separated the two germline ends. The V gene's germline CDR1 is DFQATT and CDR2 SNEGSKA (reference sequence). The CDR3 has 13 amino acids.

The chain combines TRBV28 with TRBJ2-7; D is possibly TRBD1 (6 bases). CDR1 is MDHEN, CDR2 SYDVKM, per germline. The CDR3 is 13 residues long. V was cut by 5 bases and J by 0 bases, with 8 bases left in between. Written as DNA, the CDR3 is TGTGCCAGCAGTCCGGACAGCTCCTACGAGCAGTACTTC. Its translation is CASSPDSSYEQYF.

This clone was seen a single time. The V call is TRBV6-6, the J call TRBJ1-5, with 9 bases matching TRBD1. Germline V gives CDR1 MNHNY, CDR2 SVGAGI (reference sequence). V lost 5 bases and J lost 0; bases outside the gene matches: 8. The CDR3 runs 17 residues. CDR3 DNA sequence: TGTGCCAGCAGTCCGGGACAGGGAGGAACTAGCAATCAGCCCCAGCATTTT. Its protein product is CASSPGQGGTSNQPQHF.

V gene TRBV19 combines with J gene TRBJ1-1; D ambiguous. V was trimmed by 3 bases and J by 5 bases, leaving 10 bases between them. The CDR3 is 13 residues long. Germline loops: CDR1 LNHDA, CDR2 SQIVND (reference sequence). The CDR3 region is CASSIFPGTEAFF. Written as DNA, the CDR3 is TGTGCCAGTAGTATTTTTCCGGGGACTGAAGCTTTCTTT.

The chain combines TRBV9 with TRBJ2-7, with D possibly matching TRBD1 (5 bases). Trimming removed 0 bases at V and 6 bases at J, with 13 bases between. Germline loops: CDR1 SGDLS, CDR2 YYNGEE. The CDR3 runs 14 residues. DNA for the CDR3: TGTGCCAGCAGCGTAGATTTAGGGGTGGGCGAGCAGTACTTC. As protein: CASSVDLGVGEQYF.

This clone appeared once. The V gene is TRBV3-1 (or the pseudogene TRBV3-2), the J gene TRBJ1-2; D ambiguous. CDR1 LGHDT and CDR2 YNNKEL come from the germline V gene (reference sequence). The CDR3 is 13 amino acids. V was clipped by 0 bases and J by 5 bases, with 7 bases between them. The CDR3 loop is CASSQDGQYGYTF. The CDR3, as DNA: TGTGCCAGCAGCCAAGATGGGCAGTATGGCTACACCTTC.

CDR3 DNA sequence: TGTGCCAGCAGCGTAGCCCCGACTACGACCGGGACAGAGGACACTGAAGCTTTCTTT. This encodes CASSVAPTTTGTEDTEAFF. The genes are TRBV9 and TRBJ1-1, with 7 bases that match TRBD1. Germline V gives CDR1 SGDLS, CDR2 YYNGEE. The V gene end was trimmed by 0 bases and the J gene end by 3 bases; junction bases not matched to a gene: 17. The CDR3 consists of 19 residues. Full variable domain (rest looked up from reference TRBV9 and TRBJ1-1): DSGVTQTPKHLITATGQRVTLRCSPRSGDLSVYWYQQSLDQGLQFLIQYYNGEERAKGNILERFSAQQFPDLHSELNLSSLELGDSALYFCASSVAPTTTGTEDTEAFFGQGTRLTVV.

The rearrangement links TRBV3-1 (or the pseudogene TRBV3-2) to TRBJ2-5; 12 bases agree with TRBD1. CDR3 length: 14 amino acids. Germline V gene lookup returns CDR1 LGHDT and CDR2 YNNKEL (reference sequence). Unmatched junction bases numbered 3, after V lost 5 bases and J lost 5 bases. The CDR3 DNA is TGTGCCAGCAGCAAGGGACAGGGGGCGGAGACCCAGTACTTC. Translation gives CASSKGQGAETQYF.

This sequence joins TRBV10-2 and TRBJ2-7; 8 bases are a match to TRBD1. The germline V gene has CDR1 WSHSY and CDR2 SAAADI. This CDR3 contains 14 residues. The trim removed 7 bases at V and 0 bases at J, leaving 5 bases unmatched. The chain's CDR3 is CASIRDRGSYEQYF. The CDR3 DNA follows: TGCGCCAGCATCCGAGACAGGGGCTCCTACGAGCAGTACTTC.

V is TRBV5-6 and J is TRBJ1-3, with 7 bases identical to TRBD1. Unmatched junction bases numbered 11, after V lost 4 bases and J lost 4 bases. The CDR3 runs 16 residues. Germline CDR1 is SGHDT and CDR2 is YYEEEE. The CDR3 is CASSAEVQGTGNTIYF. CDR3 bases: TGTGCCAGCAGCGCTGAAGTACAGGGGACGGGAAACACCATATATTTT. Complete variable domain (other parts from reference TRBV5-6 and TRBJ1-3): DAGVTQSPTHLIKTRGQQVTLRCSPKSGHDTVSWYQQALGQGPQFIFQYYEEEERQRGNFPDRFSGHQFPNYSSELNVNALLLGDSALYLCASSAEVQGTGNTIYFGEGSWLTVV.

The gene calls are TRBV25-1 and TRBJ2-7; TRBD2 matches 8 bases. In germline, CDR1 is MGHDK, CDR2 SYGVNS. The CDR3 covers 15 residues. The V gene end was trimmed by 0 bases and the J gene end by 6 bases; junction bases not matched to a gene: 7. The CDR3 DNA reads TGTGCCAGCAGTGAATACGGGGGGGAAGGATCCGAGCAGTACTTC. Encoded protein: CASSEYGGEGSEQYF.

This chain links TRBV7-2 with TRBJ2-7; maybe TRBD1 (5 bases). The CDR3 consists of 15 residues. V was clipped by 3 bases and J by 0 bases, with 12 bases between them. The germline V gene has CDR1 SGHTA and CDR2 FQGNSA. CDR3 sequence reads: CASSFAWGLSYEQYF. The CDR3 bases are TGTGCCAGCAGCTTCGCGTGGGGCCTCTCCTACGAGCAGTACTTC.

This clone has only one observation. One end of the junction fails to match germline, which may point to a read error. The chain joins TRBV7-2 to TRBJ2-7; D gene unclear. Per germline, CDR1 SGHTA and CDR2 FQGNSA. The CDR3 loop spans 13 amino acids. CDR3 residues: CASSLGLKYEQYF. CDR3 DNA: TGTGCCAGCAGTTTAGGGCTTAAGTACGAGCAGTACTTC.

V usage is TRBV7-2 and J usage is TRBJ2-5; unclear D gene. Germline V gives CDR1 SGHTA, CDR2 FQGNSA. The CDR3 runs to 15 residues. V gave up 1 base and J gave up 5 bases, with 14 bases separating them. For the CDR3, the DNA is TGTGCCAGCAGCTTAGATCGTGCCCGGCGGGAGACCCAGTACTTC. Amino acid sequence: CASSLDRARRETQYF.

The chain links TRBV30 to TRBJ1-3; D perhaps matches TRBD1 (5 bases). Deletions cut 4 bases from V and 1 base from J, with 5 bases between. The CDR3 extends over 12 amino acids. CDR1 and CDR2 from the germline V gene are GTSNPN and SVGIG (reference sequence). As DNA, the CDR3 is TGTGCCTGGAAGGGGTCTGGAAACACCATATATTTT. Its translation is CAWKGSGNTIYF. Drawing the rest from reference TRBV30 and TRBJ1-3, the complete variable domain is SQTIHQWPATLVQPVGSPLSLECTVEGTSNPNLYWYRQAAGRGLQLLFYSVGIGQISSEVPQNLSASRPQDRQFILSSKKLLLSDSGFYLCAWKGSGNTIYFGEGSWLTVV.

For the CDR3, the DNA is TGTGCCACCAGCGAACCCGGCGGGAGTAGGGATACGCAGTATTTT. It yields the protein CATSEPGGSRDTQYF. V gene TRBV15 combines with J gene TRBJ2-3; 7 nucleotides agree with TRBD2. Germline CDR1 is LNHNV and CDR2 is YYDKDF (reference sequence). Trimming took 5 bases from V and 6 from J; bases not matched to a gene: 11. This CDR3 region has 15 residues.

This clone was seen only a few times. The V call is TRBV30, the J call TRBJ2-7, with TRBD2 matching 12 bases. J lost 5 bases, V lost 3 bases, and 11 bases had no gene match. This CDR3 contains 16 residues. Per germline, CDR1 GTSNPN and CDR2 SVGIG (reference sequence). CDR3 amino acids: CAWSKRLAGALNEQYF. CDR3 DNA sequence: TGTGCCTGGAGCAAAAGACTAGCGGGAGCTCTCAACGAGCAGTACTTC.

The rearrangement links TRBV5-1 to TRBJ2-7, with D possibly being TRBD1 (5 bases). The V gene lost 4 bases and the J gene lost 3 bases, with 17 bases spanning the gap. This CDR3 has 15 residues. In germline, CDR1 is SGHRS, CDR2 YFSETQ. CDR3 coding DNA: TGCGCCAGCAGCGATTTGACAGCCTCAGACTACGAGCAGTACTTC. Its protein product is CASSDLTASDYEQYF.